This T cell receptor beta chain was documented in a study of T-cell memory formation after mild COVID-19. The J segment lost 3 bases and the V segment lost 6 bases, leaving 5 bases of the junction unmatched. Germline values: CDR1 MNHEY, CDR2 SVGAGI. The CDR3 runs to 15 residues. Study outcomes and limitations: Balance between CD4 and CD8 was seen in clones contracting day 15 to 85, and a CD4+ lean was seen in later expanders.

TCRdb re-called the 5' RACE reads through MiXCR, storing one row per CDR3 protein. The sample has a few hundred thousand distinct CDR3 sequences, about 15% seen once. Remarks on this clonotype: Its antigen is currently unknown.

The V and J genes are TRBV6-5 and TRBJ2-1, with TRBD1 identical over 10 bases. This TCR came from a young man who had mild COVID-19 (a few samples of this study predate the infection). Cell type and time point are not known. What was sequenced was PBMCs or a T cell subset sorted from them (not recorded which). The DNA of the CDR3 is TGTGCCAGCAGCTCCGGGACAGGGGTCTACAATGAGCAGTTCTTC. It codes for CASSSGTGVYNEQFF.